Presented here are 28 T cell receptor beta chains from one specimen sequenced in a study of identical twins. One entry per CDR3 protein, called by TCRdb with MiXCR from the 5' RACE reads. The repertoire holds over 200,000 distinct CDR3 sequences, with over 5% as singletons. These data were also filed under a second study, of T cells expressing NK-cell markers.

What was sequenced was CD8+ T cells sorted from blood. The source of these receptors is a woman between 18 and 30 years old in good health.

This chain links TRBV25-1 with TRBJ1-2; no definite D call. The CDR3 covers 13 residues. With 3 bases removed from V and 6 bases from J, the gap between germline ends came to 11 bases. The germline V gene has CDR1 MGHDK and CDR2 SYGVNS. CDR3 amino acids: CASSDEVGDGYTF. CDR3 nucleotide sequence: TGTGCCAGCAGTGACGAGGTAGGAGATGGCTACACCTTC.

The V call is TRBV6-2 or TRBV6-3, the J call TRBJ2-4; a weak D match, TRBD2 (6 bases). V dropped 5 bases and J dropped 2 bases, with 16 bases sitting between them. Germline values: CDR1 MNHEY, CDR2 SVGEGT. The CDR3 has 16 amino acids. The CDR3 loop is CASSSTRDFSKNIQYF. In DNA form, the CDR3 reads TGTGCCAGCAGTAGCACCCGGGACTTCTCCAAAAACATTCAGTACTTC.

Ten or more counts support this clonotype. J is TRBJ2-7 and V is TRBV6-5, with TRBD2 identical over 11 bases. CDR1 and CDR2 from the germline V gene are MNHEY and SVGAGI. The ends lost 4 bases at V and 5 bases at J; junction bases unmatched: 7. The CDR3 runs to 15 residues. The CDR3 DNA reads TGTGCCAGCAGTTCTCTAGCGGGGGGCCCCGACGAGCAGTACTTC. Protein sequence: CASSSLAGGPDEQYF.

The chain employs TRBV28 and TRBJ2-7, with D hard to call. Trimming left V 2 bases short and J 0 bases short, with 11 bases between. In germline, CDR1 is MDHEN, CDR2 SYDVKM. CDR3 length equals 15 residues. The DNA for the CDR3 is TGTGCCAGCAGTTTAGGGGTGGGGTTCTCCTACGAGCAGTACTTC. It is translated as CASSLGVGFSYEQYF.

The rearrangement links TRBV6-2 or TRBV6-3 to TRBJ2-3; the match to TRBD2 covers 9 bases. This CDR3 has 15 residues. The ends lost 8 bases at V and 6 bases at J; junction bases unmatched: 12. The germline gives CDR1 MNHEY, CDR2 SVGEGT. The CDR3 loop is CASWLPGLAGDTQYF. The CDR3 DNA reads TGTGCCAGCTGGCTCCCGGGACTAGCTGGGGATACGCAGTATTTT.

This clonotype was observed a few times. DNA for the CDR3: TGTGCCAGCAGTTCCTCGGGACTCCGCACAGATACGCAGTATTTT. It yields the protein CASSSSGLRTDTQYF. V gene TRBV12-3 or TRBV12-4 combines with J gene TRBJ2-3; TRBD2 might be the D (6 bases). The CDR3 runs to 15 residues. Trimming stripped 4 bases from V and 1 base from J, with 12 bases between.

There are many counts of this clonotype. This CDR3 reads CASSLYLGATEAFF. The CDR3 coding sequence is TGTGCCAGCAGCCTGTACCTAGGGGCCACTGAAGCTTTCTTT. This rearrangement joins TRBV3-1 to TRBJ1-1, with a tentative D call TRBD1 (5 bases). Deletions cut 4 bases from V and 4 bases from J, with 13 bases between. The germline V gene encodes CDR1 LGHDT and CDR2 YNNKEL (reference sequence). CDR3 length: 14 residues.

This chain joins TRBV12-3 or TRBV12-4 and TRBJ2-7; no definite D call. V lost 6 bases and J lost 0, with 9 bases in between. CDR3 length: 13 residues. Here the CDR3 DNA reads TGTGCCAGCAGGGACGACCTCTCCTACGAGCAGTACTTC. As protein: CASRDDLSYEQYF.

This clonotype showed up many times. J is TRBJ2-3 and V is TRBV12-3 or TRBV12-4; no clear D gene. This CDR3 has 13 residues. Trimming shortened V by 4 bases and J by 6 bases, and 11 bases separated the two germline ends. The CDR3 loop reads CASSYTPADTQYF. CDR3 nucleotide sequence: TGTGCCAGCAGTTACACCCCCGCGGATACGCAGTATTTT.

This clonotype was detected only a few times. J is TRBJ2-3 and V is TRBV28; D unresolved. This CDR3 is 15 amino acids long. Trimming took off 8 bases at V and 0 bases at J, with 15 bases between the two ends. Germline V CDR1 and CDR2: MDHEN, SYDVKM. CDR3 DNA: TGTGCCAGCGTAGACTTAAACCTAAGCACAGATACGCAGTATTTT. As protein: CASVDLNLSTDTQYF.

This clonotype came up many times. The chain links TRBV5-1 to TRBJ2-3, with TRBD2 matching 15 bases. Germline V gives CDR1 SGHRS, CDR2 YFSETQ. V dropped 0 bases and J dropped 2; count of bases not matched to a gene: 4. The CDR3 spans 18 residues. The CDR3 sequence: CASSLVGLAGGPTDTQYF. The CDR3 DNA follows: TGCGCCAGCAGCTTGGTCGGACTAGCGGGAGGGCCCACAGATACGCAGTATTTT.

This clonotype occurred many times. This chain uses TRBV2 with TRBJ2-2; 8 nucleotides match TRBD2. CDR3 length: 15 residues. The germline V gene has CDR1 SNHLY and CDR2 FYNNEI. Trimming cost V 4 bases and J 4 bases; bases outside gene matches: 5. The CDR3 region is CASSVELAVTGELFF. The CDR3, as DNA: TGTGCCAGCAGTGTAGAACTAGCGGTCACCGGGGAGCTGTTTTTT.

The chain employs TRBV27 and TRBJ1-5; no clear D gene. Germline V gives CDR1 MNHEY, CDR2 SMNVEV (reference sequence). The length of the CDR3 is 13 residues. The V end lost 0 bases, the J end lost 7 bases, and 7 bases lay between the germline ends. In DNA, the CDR3 is TGTGCCAGCAGTTTATCCCAAGCGCAGCCCCAGCATTTT. Encoded protein: CASSLSQAQPQHF.

The chain is built from TRBV6-2 or TRBV6-3 and TRBJ2-7; 14 bases fit TRBD2. The CDR3 extends over 16 amino acids. Trimming at V came to 4 bases and at J to 1 base, leaving 3 bases not matched to a gene. CDR1 is MNHEY, CDR2 SVGEGT, per germline. DNA of the CDR3: TGTGCCAGCAGTTGGGGGACTAGCGGGAGTTCCTACGAGCAGTACTTC. Translation gives CASSWGTSGSSYEQYF.

This clonotype was seen many times. The chain has TRBV18 and TRBJ2-3; D remains unclear. This CDR3 contains 11 residues. V was clipped by 4 bases and J by 2 bases, with 1 base between them. CDR1 and CDR2 from the germline V gene are KGHSH and LQKENI. CDR3: CASSHTDTQYF. The CDR3 DNA reads TGTGCCAGCTCACACACAGATACGCAGTATTTT.

The DNA for the CDR3 is TGTGCCAGCGTGGGACTGAACACAGATACGCAGTATTTT. Protein product: CASVGLNTDTQYF. V gene TRBV13 combines with J gene TRBJ2-3; TRBD2 is a possible D gene (6 bases). From germline, CDR1 is PRHDT and CDR2 FYEKMQ (reference sequence). The length of the CDR3 is 13 residues. V lost 8 bases and J 2 bases, leaving 11 bases between the germline ends.

Points on this clonotype: This may be a read error, as it is one base from a much larger clone. This rearrangement joins TRBV29-1 to TRBJ1-1; the D gene is possibly TRBD1 (5 bases). The CDR3 length is 16 residues. Germline V gene lookup returns CDR1 SQVTM and CDR2 ANQGSEA. V was cut by 4 bases and J by 1 base, with 19 bases left in between. In DNA form, the CDR3 reads TGCAGCGTTGTCCCGGGACGCGGAAAGAAGAACACTGAAGCTTTCTTT. Translating gives CSVVPGRGKKNTEAFF.

This clonotype appeared a few times. This chain connects TRBV27 to TRBJ1-1; maybe TRBD1 (5 bases). CDR3 size: 15 residues. Trimming left V 7 bases short and J 5 bases short, with 20 bases between. Germline V gene sequence: CDR1 MNHEY, CDR2 SMNVEV (reference sequence). CDR3 coding DNA: TGTGCCAGCAAATTTAGGGAAGAATGGGGGACTGAAGCTTTCTTT. Translated, it gives CASKFREEWGTEAFF.

This clonotype was seen at least ten times. The chain carries TRBV7-9 and TRBJ2-3; 9 nucleotides align to TRBD1. J was trimmed by 7 bases and V by 6 bases; bases with no gene match: 2. The CDR3 consists of 12 residues. CDR1 and CDR2 (germline): SEHNR, FQNEAQ (reference sequence). DNA of the CDR3: TGTGCCAGCAGACAGGGGGCTAATACGCAGTATTTT. This sequence encodes CASRQGANTQYF.

This clonotype was counted ten times or more. The chain carries TRBV20-1 and TRBJ2-7, with 9 positions matching TRBD1. This CDR3 comprises 14 residues. J lost 5 bases, V lost 5 bases, and 10 bases had no gene match. CDR1 and CDR2 (germline): DFQATT, SNEGSKA (reference sequence). The CDR3: CSAPRTGDYHEQYF. CDR3 bases: TGCAGTGCTCCAAGGACAGGGGACTACCACGAGCAGTACTTC.

V and J are TRBV5-5 and TRBJ1-4, with unresolved D. The CDR3 runs to 15 residues. From germline, CDR1 is SGHKS and CDR2 YYEKEE (reference sequence). Between the trimmed V and J ends, which lost 3 bases and 1 base, there was a span of 10 bases. CDR3 residues: CASSSPGRTNEKLFF. The CDR3 DNA follows: TGTGCCAGCAGCTCCCCGGGGAGAACTAATGAAAAACTGTTTTTT. Full variable domain (outside the CDR3, taken from reference TRBV5-5 and TRBJ1-4): DAGVTQSPTHLIKTRGQQVTLRCSPISGHKSVSWYQQVLGQGPQFIFQYYEKEERGRGNFPDRFSARQFPNYSSELNVNALLLGDSALYLCASSSPGRTNEKLFFGSGTQLSVL.

J is TRBJ1-1 and V is TRBV4-1; unclear D gene. The CDR3 is 13 residues long. V dropped 4 bases and J dropped 5 bases, with 11 bases sitting between them. Germline CDR1 MGHRA, CDR2 YSYEKL. Written as DNA, the CDR3 is TGCGCCAGCAGCCTGGGATTAATGACTGAAGCTTTCTTT. Amino acid sequence: CASSLGLMTEAFF.

This clonotype was found a few times. The chain carries TRBV20-1 and TRBJ2-3; weak D call: TRBD2 (5 bases). Germline V gene sequence: CDR1 DFQATT, CDR2 SNEGSKA (reference sequence). The CDR3 extends over 16 amino acids. The germline V and J ends were trimmed by 3 bases and 2 bases, with 18 bases remaining between them. The CDR3 DNA reads TGCAGTGCTAGCCCCCCTGACTACCCATACACAGATACGCAGTATTTT. Translated, it gives CSASPPDYPYTDTQYF.

This chain's CDR3 is CASSYDRSDTGELFF. The CDR3 coding sequence is TGTGCCAGCAGTTACGACAGGAGTGACACCGGGGAGCTGTTTTTT. V is TRBV6-7 and J is TRBJ2-2, with D tentatively TRBD1 (6 bases). TRBV6-7 is an ORF, with its function uncertain. The CDR3 is 15 residues long. V gave up 2 bases and J gave up 3 bases, with 10 bases separating them.

This clonotype occurred a few times. V and J are TRBV20-1 and TRBJ2-4; D is undetermined. Germline V gene data show CDR1 as DFQATT and CDR2 as SNEGSKA (reference sequence). The V end lost 5 bases, the J end lost 8 bases, and 19 bases lay between the germline ends. The CDR3 is made up of 14 amino acids. The CDR3 loop reads CSAFPPEWVDIQYF. In nucleotides, the CDR3 is TGCAGTGCTTTCCCCCCCGAGTGGGTAGACATTCAGTACTTC.

The chain joins TRBV27 to TRBJ1-5; a possible D gene is TRBD1 (5 bases). This CDR3 contains 14 residues. Germline V lookup: CDR1 MNHEY, CDR2 SMNVEV (reference sequence). The V end was cut by 10 bases, the J end by 4 bases, with 17 bases between. The CDR3 DNA is TGTGCCACCGCGGTGGGCGGGACGAATCAGCCCCAGCATTTT. Its protein is CATAVGGTNQPQHF.

J is TRBJ2-7 and V is TRBV5-8; no firm D call. Looked up from germline, CDR1 is SGHTS and CDR2 is YDEGEE. The CDR3 is 13 residues long. V was shortened by 9 bases and J by 3 bases, with 16 bases between the two germline ends. The CDR3 reads CAISPGWVYEQYF. CDR3 nucleotides: TGTGCCATCAGTCCCGGGTGGGTCTACGAGCAGTACTTC.

This clonotype has only a few counts. The chain recombines TRBV30 with TRBJ1-5; no clear D gene. CDR3 length equals 12 residues. The germline V gene encodes CDR1 GTSNPN and CDR2 SVGIG (reference sequence). V lost 2 bases, J lost 2 bases, and 4 bases lay in between. CDR3 DNA: TGTGCCTGGAGTTTAGGCAATCAGCCCCAGCATTTT. This translates into CAWSLGNQPQHF.